This T cell receptor beta chain was observed in a study of T cell responses to AZD1222 COVID-19 vaccine. Comments on this clone: Its antigen is unknown.

Trimming removed 2 bases at V and 5 bases at J, with 13 bases between. CDR1 is MDHEN, CDR2 SYDVKM, per germline. This CDR3 has 15 amino acids. Generated by immunoSEQ multiplex PCR, the TCRdb table keeps only in-frame clones and is missing some. The table includes about 150,000 clones, about 88% detected once. Study-level results: In all cases, repertoires were sampled only after the peak T cell response.

The sample here was peripheral blood, taken on day 0 of AZD1222 vaccination. The receptor's source is an adult in good health. The J gene is TRBJ1-3, the V gene TRBV28; unclear D gene. For the CDR3, the DNA is TGTGCCAGCAGTTTACTAGCAGGAAATAGAAACACCATATATTTT. It codes for CASSLLAGNRNTIYF.